This T cell receptor (beta chain) was retrieved from a study of OX40 agonist ivuxolimab in advanced cancers. Across the study: In this cohort, patients received ivuxolimab, an agonistic anti-OX40 (CD134) antibody.

V gave up 3 bases and J gave up 6 bases, with 11 bases separating them. Germline loops: CDR1 SGHNT, CDR2 YENEEA. This CDR3 contains 13 residues. Assay used: immunoSEQ multiplex PCR; TCRdb lists only in-frame clones, some missing. The data contain some 80,000 clones, roughly 93% of them singletons. The sample consisted of CD4+ or CD8+ T cells sorted from blood, taken in a trial of the OX40 agonist ivuxolimab. The sequence was obtained from an adult with an advanced solid tumor such as melanoma, head and neck, liver or kidney cancer. V usage is TRBV11-3 and J usage is TRBJ2-5; D remains ambiguous. The CDR3 here is CASSLMDRQTQYF. CDR3 nucleotides: TGTGCCAGCAGCTTGATGGACCGCCAGACCCAGTACTTC.